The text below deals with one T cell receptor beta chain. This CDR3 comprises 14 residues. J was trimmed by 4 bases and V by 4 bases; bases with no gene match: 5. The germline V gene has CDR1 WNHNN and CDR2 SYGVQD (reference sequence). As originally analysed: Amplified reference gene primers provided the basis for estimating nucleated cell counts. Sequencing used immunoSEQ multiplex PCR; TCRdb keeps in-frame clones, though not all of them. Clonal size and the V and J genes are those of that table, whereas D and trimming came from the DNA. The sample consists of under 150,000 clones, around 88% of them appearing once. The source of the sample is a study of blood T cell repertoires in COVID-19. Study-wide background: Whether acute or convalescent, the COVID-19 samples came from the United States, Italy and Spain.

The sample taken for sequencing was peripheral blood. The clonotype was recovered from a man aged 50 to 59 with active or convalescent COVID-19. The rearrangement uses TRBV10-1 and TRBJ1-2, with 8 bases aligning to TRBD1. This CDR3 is CASSASGTGYGYTF. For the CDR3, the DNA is TGCGCCAGCAGTGCAAGTGGGACAGGCTATGGCTACACCTTC.